This T cell receptor beta chain was recorded in a study of CD8+CD57+ T cells in acquired aplastic anemia (dated by TCRdb to 2017 to 2018). In terms of the full investigation: On average, sorted CD4+ and CD8+ cells yielded roughly 3.4 ug of extracted DNA, with a range of about 0.17 to 27.4 ug. Healthy donor samples averaged roughly 9.9 million reads for CD4+ and 11 million to 14 million for CD8+ cells. What the research found in general, with its limitations: Twenty-nine CD8+ CDR3 sequences were found to be shared between patients and controls, but these sequences appeared to be highly expressed in patients and within the immunodominant clones of the patients. Between patients and healthy controls, no significant difference in CD8+ Simpson's diversity was found (P=0.060).

The germline V gene (reference sequence) sets CDR1 to LNHDA and CDR2 to SQIVND. Including the terminal cysteine and phenylalanine, the CDR3 comprises 13 residues. Only the CDR3 part of the read is kept: 39 bases, read in frame from the first base. Profiling of TCR beta VDJ combinations and CDR3 sequences used genomic DNA as the template. An Illumina HiSeq 2000 was the platform used for TCR repertoire sequencing. The authors' analysis ran thus. Repertoires were assessed using TRBV/TRBJ rearrangement plots, CDR3 size and DJ length profiles, and Simpson's diversity index. The most abundant DNA sequence in the deep sequencing data was defined as the immunodominant clone. CDR3 amino acid sequences were screened for sharing across subjects and compared with published repertoires and the VDJdb database. TCRdb passed the public sequencing reads through fastp at Q25 and MiXCR, retaining productive beta sequences. All rows with the same CDR3 protein become a single entry with the most common DNA and genes. In this record, the V and J calls reflect TCRdb's handling and not the investigators' own analysis. The sample data list about 100,000 distinct CDR3 sequences, and around 49% of these were observed just once. The ten largest account for around a third of the sample.

The study deep-sequenced TCR repertoires of sorted CD4+ and CD8+ blood T cells from severe aplastic anemia patients and healthy subjects. Ficoll-Paque density gradient centrifugation was used to isolate peripheral blood mononuclear cells. Before DNA was extracted, CD4+ and CD8+ T cells were sorted using either FACS or magnetic beads. This clonotype was recorded a few times. Its cognate antigen has yet to be identified. One end of the junction varies from germline; a read error may be responsible. The specimen was sorted CD4+, CD8+, or CD8+CD57+ T cells (not recorded which) from PBMCs. The receptor comes from a human donor in good health, serving as a control. The chain is made from TRBV19 and TRBJ2-3, with 7 bases matching TRBD1. The CDR3 has the sequence CTSRLQGTDTQYF. The sequence in DNA is TGTACCAGTAGATTACAGGGGACGGATACGCAGTATTTT. With the portions outside the CDR3 filled from the reference TRBV19 and TRBJ2-3 genes, the complete variable region becomes DGGITQSPKYLFRKEGQNVTLSCEQNLNHDAMYWYRQDPGQGLRLIYYSQIVNDFQKGDIAEGYSVSREKKESFPLTVTSAQKNPTAFYLCTSRLQGTDTQYFGPGTRLTVL.